Given below is one T cell receptor beta chain in context. Each participant's cohort was designated according to participant-reported clinical history. Cohort 3 recovered donors had two negative PCRs, clearance, or symptom resolution. These data come from a study of blood T cell repertoires in COVID-19. Study-wide background: The United States, Italy and Spain provided the acute and convalescent COVID-19 samples. PBMCs, B-cell-depleted T cells, or T cells provided the cDNA or gDNA that made up the material.

The repertoire was sequenced with immunoSEQ multiplex PCR; TCRdb's copy has only in-frame clones and lacks some. This table holds over 200,000 clones, roughly 85% found once. CDR1 is MNHEY, CDR2 SVGAGI, per germline. Trimming left V 6 bases short and J 5 bases short, with 10 bases between. The CDR3 totals 12 residues. The sequence was collected from a man under 40 who had recovered from COVID-19. The sequencing sample was made of PBMCs or T cells enriched from blood (not recorded which). V usage is TRBV6-5 and J usage is TRBJ2-5; D is unresolved. The CDR3 bases are TGTGCCAGCAGCTCGACTTATGAGACCCAGTACTTC. This encodes CASSSTYETQYF.